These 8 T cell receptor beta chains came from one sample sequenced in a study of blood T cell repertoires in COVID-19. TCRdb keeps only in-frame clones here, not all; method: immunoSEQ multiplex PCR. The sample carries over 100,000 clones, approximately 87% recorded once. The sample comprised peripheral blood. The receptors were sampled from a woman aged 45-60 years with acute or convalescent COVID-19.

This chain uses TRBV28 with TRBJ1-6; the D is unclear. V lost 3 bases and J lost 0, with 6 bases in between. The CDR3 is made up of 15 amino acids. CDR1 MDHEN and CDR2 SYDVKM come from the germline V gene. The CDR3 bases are TGTGCCAGCAGTTTGGAGAGCTCCTATAATTCACCCCTCCACTTT. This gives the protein CASSLESSYNSPLHF.

CDR3 protein: CASSPGTGFYGYTF. The CDR3 DNA is TGTGCCAGCTCACCAGGGACAGGTTTCTATGGCTACACCTTC. The chain is built from TRBV18 and TRBJ1-2, with 8 positions matching TRBD1. V lost 2 bases, J lost 4 bases, and 3 bases stayed unmatched. CDR1 and CDR2 (germline): KGHSH, LQKENI. The CDR3 is made up of 14 amino acids.

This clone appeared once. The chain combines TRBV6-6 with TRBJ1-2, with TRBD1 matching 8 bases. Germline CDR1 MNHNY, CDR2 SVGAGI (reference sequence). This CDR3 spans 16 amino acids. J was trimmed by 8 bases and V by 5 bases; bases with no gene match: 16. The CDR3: CASSHARTGTLGGYTF. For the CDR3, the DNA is TGTGCCAGCAGTCACGCTAGGACAGGGACCCTGGGGGGCTACACCTTC.

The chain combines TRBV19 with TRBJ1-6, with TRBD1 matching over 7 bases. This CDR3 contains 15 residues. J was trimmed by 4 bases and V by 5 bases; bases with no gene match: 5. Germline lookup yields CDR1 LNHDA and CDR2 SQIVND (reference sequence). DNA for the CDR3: TGTGCCAGTAGTCGGATGGGACAGTATAATTCACCCCTCCACTTT. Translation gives CASSRMGQYNSPLHF.

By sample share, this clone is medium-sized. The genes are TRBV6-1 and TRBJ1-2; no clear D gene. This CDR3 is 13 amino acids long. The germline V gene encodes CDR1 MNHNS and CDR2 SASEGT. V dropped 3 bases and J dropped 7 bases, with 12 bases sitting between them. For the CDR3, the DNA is TGTGCCAGCAGTGATCGTAGAGGAGGTGGCTACACCTTC. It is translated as CASSDRRGGGYTF.

Written as DNA, the CDR3 is TGCAGCGTCGGGTGGGGTAGCGGGTTGTCGGATACGCAGTATTTT. It is translated as CSVGWGSGLSDTQYF. The rearrangement links TRBV29-1 to TRBJ2-3; 7 bases align to TRBD2. After removal of 6 bases from V and 6 bases from J, the junction contained 15 bases not matched to a gene. Germline CDR1 and CDR2: SQVTM and ANQGSEA. The CDR3 runs to 15 residues.

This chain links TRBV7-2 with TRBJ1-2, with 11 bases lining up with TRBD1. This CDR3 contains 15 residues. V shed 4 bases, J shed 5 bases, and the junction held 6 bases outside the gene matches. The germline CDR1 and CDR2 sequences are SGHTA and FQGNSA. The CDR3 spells CASSYGQGALYGYTF. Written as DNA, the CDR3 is TGTGCCAGCAGCTATGGACAGGGGGCCCTTTATGGCTACACCTTC.

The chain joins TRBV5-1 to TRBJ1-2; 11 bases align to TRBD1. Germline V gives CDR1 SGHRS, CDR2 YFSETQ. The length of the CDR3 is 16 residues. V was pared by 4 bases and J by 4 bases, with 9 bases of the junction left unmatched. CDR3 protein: CASSRGQGAGSYGYTF. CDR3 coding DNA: TGCGCCAGCAGCAGAGGACAGGGGGCCGGTAGCTATGGCTACACCTTC.